This is a list of T cell receptor beta chains from one sample in a study of low-dose radiotherapy and immunotherapy resistance in tumors. Using its own MiXCR run on the reads, TCRdb lists one record per CDR3 protein. The table records about 100,000 distinct CDR3 sequences, less than 25% of them present only once. The sample was PBMCs, taken after low-dose radiotherapy plus immunotherapy. The origin of the receptors is a male donor with prostate cancer. The CDR3 runs from the conserved cysteine through the conserved F or W. Each record gives: V gene, J gene, D gene, clone size, CDR3 DNA, CDR3 protein. D genes are given only for firm matches. The listing skips clone size in some rows; elsewhere it reads once, few, many or a size class.

TRBV7-9	TRBJ1-1	.	.	TGTGCCAGCAGCCCAAGGGAGGGGCTCTTGAACACTGAAGCTTTCTTT	CASSPREGLLNTEAFF
TRBV11-3	TRBJ2-5	TRBD2	many	TGTGCCAGCAGCCTAGGGACTAGCGCCGACCAAGAGACCCAGTACTTC	CASSLGTSADQETQYF
TRBV3-1	TRBJ2-3	.	many	TGTGCCAGCAGCCAAGAGGGGGGCACAGATACGCAGTATTTT	CASSQEGGTDTQYF
TRBV9	TRBJ1-1	.	many	TGTGCCAGCAGCGTAGCACCAGCGAACACTGAAGCTTTCTTT	CASSVAPANTEAFF
TRBV6-2/TRBV6-3	TRBJ2-5	.	many	TGTGCCAGCAGCTCCGAACAGGGCGTCCGGGAGACCCAGTACTTC	CASSSEQGVRETQYF
TRBV11-2	TRBJ1-4	.	many	TGTGCCAGCAGCTACACAATCGGGGGAGATCATGAAAAACTGTTTTTT	CASSYTIGGDHEKLFF
TRBV5-4	TRBJ2-5	TRBD1	many	TGTGCCAGCAGCTACTGGGACAGGGGGCCGGAGACCCAGTACTTC	CASSYWDRGPETQYF
TRBV2	TRBJ2-5	TRBD1	many	TGTGCCAGCAGCTCACGACCTTCAGGGGGACAAGAGACCCAGTACTTC	CASSSRPSGGQETQYF
TRBV18	TRBJ2-7	.	many	TGTGCCAGCTCACCAGGGTTGGAGCAGTACTTC	CASSPGLEQYF
TRBV5-6	TRBJ2-7	.	many	TGTGCCAGCAGCTTGGATGGCTATACCTACGAGCAGTACTTC	CASSLDGYTYEQYF
TRBV6-2/TRBV6-3	TRBJ1-1	.	many	TGTGCCAGCAGTGGTGTGAACACTGAAGCTTTCTTT	CASSGVNTEAFF
TRBV7-2	TRBJ2-1	.	many	TGTGCCAGCACCTATGGGGGCGGGCACAATGAGCAGTTCTTC	CASTYGGGHNEQFF
TRBV20-1	TRBJ1-4	.	many	TGCAGTGCTAGTTCGATCGGGCCCTCTGCTAATGAAAAACTGTTTTTT	CSASSIGPSANEKLFF
TRBV6-1	TRBJ2-5	.	many	TGTGCCAGCAGTTCGTCCACGTACCAAGAGACCCAGTACTTC	CASSSSTYQETQYF
TRBV9	TRBJ1-2	.	many	TGTGCCAGCAGCTCCTCCGTGGGTAGGGGATATGGCTACACCTTC	CASSSSVGRGYGYTF
TRBV3-1	TRBJ2-3	TRBD1	once	TGTGCCAGCAGCCACCTGGACAGGGGAGGGCCCACAGATACGCAGTATTTT	CASSHLDRGGPTDTQYF
TRBV6-6	TRBJ1-5	.	many	TGTGCCAGCAGTCCACGAGGGGGAGGTGGCAATCAGCCCCAGCATTTT	CASSPRGGGGNQPQHF
TRBV7-9	TRBJ1-3	TRBD1	many	TGTGCCAGCAGCTTAACAGGGGCCCTCTCTGGAAACACCATATATTTT	CASSLTGALSGNTIYF
TRBV3-1	TRBJ2-7	.	many	TGTGCCAGCAGCCAAGTTCTGCACCGGCAGGGCCACGAGCAGTACTTC	CASSQVLHRQGHEQYF
TRBV14	TRBJ2-7	TRBD2	many	TGTGCCAGCAGCCTAGGACTAGCGGACTACGAGCAGTACTTC	CASSLGLADYEQYF
TRBV6-1	TRBJ2-7	.	many	TGTGCCGTGGGGCCCTACGAGCAGTACTTC	CAVGPYEQYF
TRBV20-1	TRBJ2-7	.	once	TGCAGTGCTGAGGGACCGAACTCCTACGAGCAGTACTTC	CSAEGPNSYEQYF
TRBV2	TRBJ1-1	.	many	TGTGCCAGCCTATACATGAACACTGAAGCTTTCTTT	CASLYMNTEAFF
TRBV19	TRBJ2-4	TRBD1	many	TGTGCCAGTAGGGGACAGGGGGAAAGTTACATTCAGTACTTC	CASRGQGESYIQYF
TRBV19	TRBJ1-6	TRBD1	many	TGTGCCAGTAGTGAAAACAGGGGGCCAGGTTCACCCCTCCACTTT	CASSENRGPGSPLHF